This T cell receptor (beta chain) was captured by sequencing in a study of cytomegalovirus exposure and HLA in healthy donors. The study, taken as a whole, reports: DRB1 had the most TCR associations and HLA-C the fewest, a later analysis found, with rates varying by HLA locus.

Germline loops: CDR1 SGHAT, CDR2 FQNNGV. The CDR3 is 13 amino acids. V was clipped by 4 bases and J by 3 bases, with 10 bases between them. Of note for this clone: Antigen specificity is unknown.

With 60 Vbeta and 13 Jbeta primers, the PCR was carried out. Authors' processing steps: Unique TCR beta chains numbered approximately 76 million in a later analysis, with around 11 million shared. Assay: immunoSEQ multiplex PCR; the TCRdb copy retains only in-frame clones and omits some. V and J calls and clone size come straight from that table; D and trimming were deduced from the DNA. The sample consists of about 57,000 clones, 65% to 90% of them appearing once. The V and J genes are TRBV11-2 and TRBJ2-7; D not resolved. The sequencing sample was made of PBMCs. The receptor comes from a man aged 25-45 years in good health and CMV-seronegative. CDR3 sequence reads: CASSSQVDYEQYF. The CDR3, as DNA: TGTGCCAGCAGCTCCCAGGTGGACTACGAGCAGTACTTC.